These T cell receptor beta chains were read from a single sample in a study of blood T cell repertoires in COVID-19. This table comes from immunoSEQ multiplex PCR, and its TCRdb copy is limited to in-frame clones, with some not included. The table lists roughly 300,000 clones, 84% of them singletons. The source material was peripheral blood. The receptors were gathered from a human donor with COVID-19, enrolled during active disease. The donor label of this sample is uncertain. Both conserved end residues are part of each CDR3. Fields, in order: V gene, D gene, clone size, J gene, CDR3 length, CDR3 protein, CDR3 DNA. D genes are given only for firm matches. Not all rows give a size; the values are once, few, many and, for expanded clones, a class.

V: TRBV5-3; D: TRBD1; size: .; J: TRBJ1-5; length: 16; CDR3: CARSRWRTGSNQPQHF; DNA: TGTGCCAGAAGCCGTTGGAGGACAGGTAGCAATCAGCCCCAGCATTTT
V: TRBV4-1; D: TRBD1; size: .; J: TRBJ2-2; length: 17; CDR3: CASSPRRQGVSTGELFF; DNA: TGCGCCAGCAGCCCCCGAAGGCAGGGGGTGAGCACCGGGGAGCTGTTTTTT
V: TRBV27; D: TRBD2; size: .; J: TRBJ2-1; length: 17; CDR3: CASSPPGLAGKGHEQFF; DNA: TGTGCCAGCAGTCCCCCCGGACTAGCGGGAAAGGGGCATGAGCAGTTCTTC
V: TRBV28; D: TRBD2; size: .; J: TRBJ2-1; length: 18; CDR3: CASSLWTSGSGFYNEQFF; DNA: TGTGCCAGCAGTCTGTGGACTAGCGGGAGTGGGTTTTACAATGAGCAGTTCTTC
V: TRBV7-3; D: .; size: few; J: TRBJ1-1; length: 15; CDR3: CASSLNGQGNTEAFF; DNA: TGTGCCAGCAGCTTAAACGGGCAGGGAAACACTGAAGCTTTCTTT
V: TRBV7-2; D: TRBD2; size: .; J: TRBJ2-3; length: 15; CDR3: CASSQTSGTTDTQYF; DNA: TGTGCCAGCTCCCAGACTAGCGGGACCACAGATACGCAGTATTTT
V: TRBV6-1; D: TRBD1; size: .; J: TRBJ1-5; length: 15; CDR3: CASSDPTGGKQPQHF; DNA: TGTGCCAGCAGTGACCCGACAGGGGGGAAACAGCCCCAGCATTTT
V: TRBV28; D: .; size: once; J: TRBJ1-1; length: 16; CDR3: CASSPLTRAWNTEAFF; DNA: TGTGCCAGCAGTCCCTTGACGAGGGCGTGGAACACTGAAGCTTTCTTT
V: TRBV27; D: .; size: .; J: TRBJ2-1; length: 14; CDR3: CASSLTNTPNEQFF; DNA: TGTGCCAGCAGTTTGACAAACACGCCCAATGAGCAGTTCTTC
V: TRBV19; D: .; size: .; J: TRBJ2-7; length: 14; CDR3: CASSGQISSYEQYF; DNA: TGTGCCAGTAGCGGACAGATAAGCTCCTACGAGCAGTACTTC
V: TRBV7-9; D: TRBD2; size: .; J: TRBJ2-3; length: 18; CDR3: CASSISKTPSGRADTQYF; DNA: TGTGCCAGCAGTATATCGAAGACCCCTAGCGGGAGGGCTGATACGCAGTATTTT
V: TRBV7-9; D: TRBD2; size: .; J: TRBJ2-2; length: 17; CDR3: CASSLIGRASNTGELFF; DNA: TGTGCCAGCAGCTTAATCGGGAGGGCCTCGAACACCGGGGAGCTGTTTTTT
V: TRBV6-1; D: .; size: .; J: TRBJ1-1; length: 13; CDR3: CASSELSQSEAFF; DNA: TGTGCCAGCAGTGAGTTGTCACAGTCTGAAGCTTTCTTT
V: TRBV19; D: TRBD1; size: few; J: TRBJ1-5; length: 13; CDR3: CASVDRVNQPQHF; DNA: TGTGCCAGTGTAGACAGGGTGAATCAGCCCCAGCATTTT
V: TRBV3-1/TRBV3-2; D: .; size: .; J: TRBJ1-3; length: 14; CDR3: CASSQGGTGNTIYF; DNA: TGTGCCAGCAGCCAAGGGGGCACCGGAAACACCATATATTTT
V: TRBV29-1; D: TRBD2; size: .; J: TRBJ2-1; length: 16; CDR3: CSVRGLAGAFYNEQFF; DNA: TGCAGCGTCCGAGGACTAGCGGGCGCCTTCTACAATGAGCAGTTCTTC